These 27 T cell receptor beta chains originate from one sample sequenced in a study of beta chain features in type 1 diabetes. The entirety of the isolated RNA underwent reverse transcription, so expressed TCRB transcripts were sequenced. The assay was immunoSEQ multiplex PCR, and TCRdb's table has in-frame clones only and misses some. Of fewer than 400,000 clones in the sample, less than 10% were seen once. Source material: central memory CD4+ T cells from blood. These receptors originate from a woman aged 18-29 years in good health.

This clone was observed a handful of times. V usage is TRBV6-4 and J usage is TRBJ2-2; 12 positions agree with TRBD1. The ends lost 10 bases at V and 4 bases at J; junction bases unmatched: 7. The CDR3 loop spans 15 amino acids. Germline-derived CDR1 and CDR2 are MRHNA and SNTAGT. The CDR3 here is CAISAGQGATGELFF. The CDR3 bases are TGTGCCATCAGCGCGGGACAGGGGGCCACCGGGGAGCTGTTTTTT.

This clone has a handful of counts. This chain connects TRBV5-6 to TRBJ1-4; D perhaps matches TRBD1 (5 bases). In germline, CDR1 is SGHDT, CDR2 YYEEEE. V shed 2 bases and J shed 4 bases, with 9 bases lying between them. The CDR3 has 14 amino acids. CDR3 coding DNA: TGTGCCAGCAGCTTAAGGGGACGTAATGAAAAACTGTTTTTT. This gives the protein CASSLRGRNEKLFF.

A remark on this clone: The junction and the germline gene differ at one end; a read error may be behind it. The chain carries TRBV7-2 and TRBJ2-1; no reliable D call. Germline-derived CDR1 and CDR2 are SGHTA and FQGNSA. The CDR3 contains 13 residues. The CDR3 protein is CASSVARDNEQFF. The CDR3 DNA reads TGTGCCAGCAGCGTAGCTAGGGACAATGAGCAGTTCTTC.

This clone was seen a handful of times. The same CDR3 arises from other DNA sequences in this sample as well. The chain employs TRBV27 and TRBJ2-7; 10 positions match TRBD1. The CDR3 is 15 residues long. In germline, CDR1 is MNHEY, CDR2 SMNVEV (reference sequence). J gave up 2 bases and V 2 bases, and 3 bases lay outside the gene matches. The CDR3 is CASSLRDRGPYEQYF. CDR3 sequence (DNA): TGTGCCAGCAGTTTACGAGACAGGGGGCCCTACGAGCAGTACTTC.

This chain joins TRBV2 and TRBJ2-6; D uncertain. The germline CDR1 and CDR2 sequences are SNHLY and FYNNEI. This CDR3 is built from 12 residues. V was clipped by 5 bases and J by 5 bases, with 4 bases between them. The CDR3 here is CASSLRANVLTF. The CDR3 DNA reads TGTGCCAGCAGTTTAAGGGCCAACGTCCTGACTTTC.

This clone was detected many times. This chain connects TRBV5-5 to TRBJ2-6; possible D gene TRBD1, 6 bases. V shed 5 bases and J shed 1 base, with 10 bases lying between them. The CDR3 has 15 amino acids. Looked up from germline, CDR1 is SGHKS and CDR2 is YYEKEE (reference sequence). CDR3 nucleotides: TGTGCCAGCAGTTCCGGACAGTCTGGGGCCAACGTCCTGACTTTC. This gives the protein CASSSGQSGANVLTF.

This clone was seen more than once but under ten times. A much more abundant neighbour one base away suggests this may be a read error. The CDR3 nucleotides read TGTGCCAGCAGCTTGGTCGGCACAGATACGCAGTATTTT. It encodes CASSLVGTDTQYF. V is TRBV5-4 and J is TRBJ2-3; no definite D call. Trimming left V 0 bases short and J 1 base short, with 3 bases between. Germline lookup yields CDR1 SGHNT and CDR2 YYREEE (reference sequence). The CDR3 sequence is 13 residues long.

This clone was counted between two and nine times. The chain joins TRBV28 to TRBJ2-7, with 7 bases aligning to TRBD2. The V and J ends lost 3 bases and 4 bases, in that order; junction bases with no gene match: 6. The CDR3 is 14 residues long. From germline, CDR1 is MDHEN and CDR2 SYDVKM. Here the CDR3 DNA reads TGTGCCAGCAGTTTCACGGGACTAAAGTACGAGCAGTACTTC. Its translation is CASSFTGLKYEQYF.

This clone was observed many times. The chain is built from TRBV27 and TRBJ2-1, with D unclear. V lost 4 bases, J lost 4 bases, and 11 bases lay in between. CDR3 size: 14 residues. CDR1 is MNHEY, CDR2 SMNVEV, per germline (reference sequence). This CDR3 is CASSYSPAYNEQFF. CDR3 DNA: TGTGCCAGCAGTTATAGCCCGGCTTACAATGAGCAGTTCTTC.

As for this clone: This sample includes further DNA sequences coding for the same CDR3. The genes are TRBV7-9 and TRBJ1-4, with TRBD1 identical over 9 bases. After removal of 4 bases from V and 5 bases from J, the junction contained 2 bases not matched to a gene. This CDR3 has 14 amino acids. Per germline, CDR1 SEHNR and CDR2 FQNEAQ (reference sequence). This chain's CDR3 is CASSSGQGNEKLFF. For the CDR3, the DNA is TGTGCCAGCAGCTCCGGACAGGGGAATGAAAAACTGTTTTTT.

This clone came up many times. The J gene is TRBJ1-4, the V gene TRBV28, with unresolved D. V was shortened by 6 bases and J by 11 bases, with 16 bases between the two germline ends. Germline values: CDR1 MDHEN, CDR2 SYDVKM. This CDR3 contains 13 residues. The DNA for the CDR3 is TGTGCCAGCAGGTCCGCAGGATTTGGGAAACTGTTTTTT. Its protein is CASRSAGFGKLFF.

V usage is TRBV7-3 and J usage is TRBJ1-2; D uncertain. The V gene's germline CDR1 is SGHTA and CDR2 FQGTGA. V was trimmed by 5 bases and J by 6 bases, leaving 13 bases between them. The CDR3 runs 13 residues. The CDR3 DNA reads TGTGCCAGCAGCCTTGGACTCGGGGATGGCTACACCTTC. It codes for CASSLGLGDGYTF.

The V and J genes are TRBV5-8 and TRBJ2-7; the D gene could be TRBD1 or TRBD2 (5 bases each). V dropped 8 bases and J dropped 1 base, with 13 bases sitting between them. This CDR3 has 13 amino acids. In germline, CDR1 is SGHTS, CDR2 YDEGEE. CDR3: CASSRGGSYEQYF. CDR3 DNA sequence: TGTGCCAGTAGCCGGGGCGGATCCTACGAGCAGTACTTC.

This clone was found a few times. Compared with germline, one end of the junction differs, possibly owing to a read error. V is TRBV28 and J is TRBJ2-5; D perhaps matches TRBD1 (5 bases). The J call is doubtful: the DNA matches TRBJ2-7 better. CDR1 is MDHEN, CDR2 SYDVKM, per germline. The CDR3 runs 15 residues. CDR3: CASSPTITGSDEQYF. The CDR3 coding sequence is TGTGCCAGCAGCCCAACCATCACAGGCTCCGACGAGCAGTACTTC.

This rearrangement joins TRBV6-5 to TRBJ2-5; D is uncertain. The CDR3 loop spans 13 amino acids. V lost 1 base to trimming and J lost 3 bases, with 6 bases between them. Looked up from germline, CDR1 is MNHEY and CDR2 is SVGAGI. The CDR3 DNA follows: TGTGCCAGCAGTTACTTCCGTGAAGAGACCCAGTACTTC. Its translation is CASSYFREETQYF.

The chain carries TRBV6-1 and TRBJ2-5, with D uncertain. Per germline, CDR1 MNHNS and CDR2 SASEGT. V lost 2 bases to trimming and J lost 4 bases, with 11 bases between them. The CDR3 length is 14 residues. The CDR3 DNA follows: TGTGCCAGCAGTGAACAACGAGACCGAGAGACCCAGTACTTC. It codes for CASSEQRDRETQYF.

The chain is built from TRBV9 and TRBJ2-5, with 9 bases matching TRBD1. From germline, CDR1 is SGDLS and CDR2 YYNGEE. The CDR3 runs to 15 residues. V was clipped by 2 bases and J by 5 bases; unmatched bases: 7. The CDR3 coding sequence is TGTGCCAGCAGCGTGGGACAGGGAGGGGTTGAGACCCAGTACTTC. Protein product: CASSVGQGGVETQYF.

The V gene is TRBV28, the J gene TRBJ2-7; TRBD1 matches at 8 bases. The V and J ends lost 6 bases and 4 bases, in that order; junction bases with no gene match: 8. CDR3 length equals 14 residues. From germline, CDR1 is MDHEN and CDR2 SYDVKM. The CDR3, as DNA: TGTGCCAGCAGCCCTCCGGGACAGGTATACGAGCAGTACTTC. Encoded protein: CASSPPGQVYEQYF.

The CDR3 loop reads CASSRTGTSGHNEQFF. The DNA of the CDR3 is TGTGCCAGCAGCCGAACCGGGACTAGCGGTCACAATGAGCAGTTCTTC. V is TRBV7-9 and J is TRBJ2-1; TRBD2 aligns across 11 bases. The CDR3 extends over 16 amino acids. Germline assignment: CDR1 SEHNR and CDR2 FQNEAQ (reference sequence). V dropped 5 bases and J dropped 5; count of bases not matched to a gene: 8.

Here the CDR3 DNA reads TGCAGCGTTCCCCCTGACCACGATCTAGCGGACACAGATACGCAGTATTTT. Protein product: CSVPPDHDLADTDTQYF. The V call is TRBV29-1, the J call TRBJ2-3; TRBD2 matches at 7 bases. Germline trimming cut 5 bases from V and 2 bases from J; bases unmatched to any gene: 16. CDR3 length: 17 amino acids. Germline V gene data show CDR1 as SQVTM and CDR2 as ANQGSEA.

This clone has at least ten counts. The rearrangement uses TRBV5-1 and TRBJ2-1; D tentatively fits TRBD1 or TRBD2 (5 bases each). CDR3 size: 15 residues. Trimming removed 4 bases at V and 4 bases at J, with 15 bases between. Per germline, CDR1 SGHRS and CDR2 YFSETQ. In nucleotides, the CDR3 is TGCGCCAGCAGCGGGACCGGGTCCACGTACAATGAGCAGTTCTTC. It is translated as CASSGTGSTYNEQFF.

This rearrangement joins TRBV25-1 to TRBJ2-7; D uncertain. Germline CDR1 and CDR2: MGHDK and SYGVNS. Trimming removed 1 base at V and 2 bases at J, with 6 bases between. The CDR3 spans 13 residues. CDR3 in amino acids: CASSELGTYEQYF. CDR3 in DNA: TGTGCCAGCAGTGAATTAGGGACCTACGAGCAGTACTTC.

This clone was seen repeatedly, ten times or more. The sample contains more than one DNA sequence encoding this CDR3. V usage is TRBV7-9 and J usage is TRBJ1-5; no reliable D call. The CDR3 is made up of 13 amino acids. CDR1 is SEHNR, CDR2 FQNEAQ, per germline (reference sequence). The ends were cut back, 1 base at V and 4 bases at J, with 5 bases in the middle. The CDR3 spells CASSLDGNQPQHF. The CDR3 nucleotides are TGTGCCAGCAGCTTAGACGGGAATCAGCCCCAGCATTTT.

This clone has ten or more counts. The gene calls are TRBV7-9 and TRBJ2-1; tentatively, D is TRBD1 (6 bases). V was trimmed by 4 bases and J by 2 bases, leaving 15 bases between them. This CDR3 has 16 residues. Germline V CDR1 and CDR2: SEHNR, FQNEAQ (reference sequence). The CDR3 coding sequence is TGTGCCAGCAGCTCCCTGACAGGTTCGACCTACAATGAGCAGTTCTTC. This translates into CASSSLTGSTYNEQFF.

This sequence joins TRBV7-9 and TRBJ2-3; 11 bases fit TRBD2. This CDR3 is built from 18 residues. Germline-derived CDR1 and CDR2 are SEHNR and FQNEAQ (reference sequence). The V segment lost 6 bases and the J segment 2 bases; nucleotides outside the gene matches: 13. For the CDR3, the DNA is TGTGCCAGCAGTCAAGGACTGGGACTAGCGGAACACACAGATACGCAGTATTTT. It codes for CASSQGLGLAEHTDTQYF.

This clone was counted a few times. The chain uses TRBV28 and TRBJ1-5; 8 bases match TRBD1. J gave up 7 bases and V 5 bases, and 10 bases lay outside the gene matches. The CDR3 has 15 residues. The germline CDR1 and CDR2 sequences are MDHEN and SYDVKM. The CDR3 protein is CASSRIQGVWQPQHF. DNA of the CDR3: TGTGCCAGCAGTCGGATACAGGGGGTATGGCAGCCCCAGCATTTT.

This clone has more than one count but fewer than ten. The V gene is TRBV5-1, the J gene TRBJ1-1; 9 nucleotides match TRBD1. CDR1 SGHRS and CDR2 YFSETQ come from the germline V gene. The CDR3 runs 14 residues. Trimming at V came to 3 bases and at J to 7 bases, leaving 7 bases not matched to a gene. For the CDR3, the DNA is TGCGCCAGCAGCTGGGACAGGGTCCAGGGTGAAGCTTTCTTT. It specifies CASSWDRVQGEAFF.